This record looks at one T cell receptor (beta chain) sequence and its context. What it binds is unknown. For TCRbeta, the library was prepared with unique molecular identifiers. TCRdb passed the PCR reads through MiXCR, listing each CDR3 protein once. The table has some 830,000 distinct CDR3 sequences, roughly 16% seen once. The sample is drawn from a study of T-cell reconstitution after alpha-beta-depleted transplantation in children. Overall study results and limits: Recipient T cells and thymic progenitors that survived were the source of the high TCRbeta diversity seen at day 60 in some patients. It was reported that alpha-beta T cells came from several hundred expanded graft clones (about two months after transplant). From newly produced T cells came most of the T-cell counts and diversity one year after transplant.

The sequence came from a male patient younger than 18 who had a stem cell transplant for acute lymphoblastic leukemia, so the T cells may come from the graft donor. This material consisted of PBMCs, mostly from graft donor cells, taken 360 days after TCRalphabeta/CD19-depleted stem cell transplant.

CDR3 coding DNA: TGCGCCAGCAGCTTGGGGGGGACTGGAGACACCGGGGAGCTGTTTTTT. Its translation: CASSLGGTGDTGELFF. This rearrangement joins TRBV5-1 to TRBJ2-2, with D tentatively TRBD2 (6 bases). V lost 0 bases and J 3 bases, leaving 12 bases between the germline ends. The germline gives CDR1 SGHRS, CDR2 YFSETQ. CDR3 length: 16 amino acids.